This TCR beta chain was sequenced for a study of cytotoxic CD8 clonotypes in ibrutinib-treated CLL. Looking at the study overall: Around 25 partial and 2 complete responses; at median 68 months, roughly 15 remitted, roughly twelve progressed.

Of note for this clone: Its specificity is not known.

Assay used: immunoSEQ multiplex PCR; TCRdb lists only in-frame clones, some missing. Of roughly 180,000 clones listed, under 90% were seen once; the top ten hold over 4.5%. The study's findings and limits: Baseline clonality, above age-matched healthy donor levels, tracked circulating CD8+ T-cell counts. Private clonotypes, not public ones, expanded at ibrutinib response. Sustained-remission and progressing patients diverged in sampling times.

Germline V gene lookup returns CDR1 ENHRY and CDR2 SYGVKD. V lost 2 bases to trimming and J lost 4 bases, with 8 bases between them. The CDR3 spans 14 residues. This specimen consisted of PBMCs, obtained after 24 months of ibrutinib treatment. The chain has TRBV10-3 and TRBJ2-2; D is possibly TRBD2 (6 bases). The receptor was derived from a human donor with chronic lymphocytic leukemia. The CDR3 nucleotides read TGTGCCATCAGTGAGGCGGGGCCCACCGGGGAGCTGTTTTTT. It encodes CAISEAGPTGELFF.